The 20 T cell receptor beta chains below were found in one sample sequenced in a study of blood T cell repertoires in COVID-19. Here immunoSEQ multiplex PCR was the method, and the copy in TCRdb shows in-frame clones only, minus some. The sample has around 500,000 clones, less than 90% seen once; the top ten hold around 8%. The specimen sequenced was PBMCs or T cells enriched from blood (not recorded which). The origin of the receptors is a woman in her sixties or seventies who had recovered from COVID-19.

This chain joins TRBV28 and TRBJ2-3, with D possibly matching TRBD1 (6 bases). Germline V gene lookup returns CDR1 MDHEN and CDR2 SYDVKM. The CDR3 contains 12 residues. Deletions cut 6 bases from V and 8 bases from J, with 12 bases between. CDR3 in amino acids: CASSLTGSTQYF. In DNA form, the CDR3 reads TGTGCCAGCAGCTTAACAGGGTCTACGCAGTATTTT.

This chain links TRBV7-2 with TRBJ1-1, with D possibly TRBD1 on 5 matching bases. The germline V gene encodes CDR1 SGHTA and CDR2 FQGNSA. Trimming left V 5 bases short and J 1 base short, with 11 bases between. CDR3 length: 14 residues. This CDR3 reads CASSPARENTEAFF. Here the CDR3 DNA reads TGTGCCAGCAGCCCCGCCAGGGAGAACACTGAAGCTTTCTTT.

CDR3 sequence: CASSLGQGSDTQYF. Written as DNA, the CDR3 is TGTGCCAGCAGCTTAGGACAGGGGTCAGATACGCAGTATTTT. The J gene is TRBJ2-3, the V gene TRBV11-3; TRBD1 matches at 8 bases. Unmatched junction bases numbered 1, after V lost 1 base and J lost 4 bases. The V gene's germline CDR1 is SGHNT and CDR2 YENEEA. CDR3 length equals 14 residues.

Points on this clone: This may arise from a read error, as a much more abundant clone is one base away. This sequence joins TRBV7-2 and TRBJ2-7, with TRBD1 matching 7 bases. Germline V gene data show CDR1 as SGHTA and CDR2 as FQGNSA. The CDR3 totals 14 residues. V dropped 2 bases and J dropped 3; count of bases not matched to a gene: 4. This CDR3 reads CASSLMGTDYEQYF. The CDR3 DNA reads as TGTGCCAGCAGCTTAATGGGGACAGACTACGAGCAGTACTTC.

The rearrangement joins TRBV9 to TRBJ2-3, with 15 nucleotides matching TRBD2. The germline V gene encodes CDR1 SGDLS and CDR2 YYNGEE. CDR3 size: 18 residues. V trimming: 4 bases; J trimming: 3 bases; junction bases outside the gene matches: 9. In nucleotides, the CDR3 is TGTGCCAGCAGCTCACGGACTAGCGGGGGGGCCCGGACAGATACGCAGTATTTT. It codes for CASSSRTSGGARTDTQYF.

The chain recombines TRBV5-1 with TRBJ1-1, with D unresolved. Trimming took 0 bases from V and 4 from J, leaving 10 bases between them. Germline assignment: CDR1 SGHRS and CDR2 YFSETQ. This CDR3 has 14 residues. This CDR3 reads CASSLERSGTEAFF. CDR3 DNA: TGCGCCAGCAGCTTGGAGCGAAGTGGCACTGAAGCTTTCTTT.

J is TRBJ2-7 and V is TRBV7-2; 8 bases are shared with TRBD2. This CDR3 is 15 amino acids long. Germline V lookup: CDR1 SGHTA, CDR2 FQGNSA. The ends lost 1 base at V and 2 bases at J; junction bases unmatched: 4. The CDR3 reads CASSLVAGGAYEQYV. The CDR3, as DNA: TGTGCCAGCAGCTTAGTTGCCGGGGGGGCCTACGAGCAGTACGTC.

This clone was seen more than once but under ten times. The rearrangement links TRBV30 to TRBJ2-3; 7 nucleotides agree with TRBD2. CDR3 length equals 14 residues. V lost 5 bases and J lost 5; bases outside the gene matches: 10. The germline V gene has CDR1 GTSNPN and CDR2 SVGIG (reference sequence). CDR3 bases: TGTGCCTGGGATCTAGGACTAGTAGTAGATACGCAGTATTTT. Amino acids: CAWDLGLVVDTQYF.

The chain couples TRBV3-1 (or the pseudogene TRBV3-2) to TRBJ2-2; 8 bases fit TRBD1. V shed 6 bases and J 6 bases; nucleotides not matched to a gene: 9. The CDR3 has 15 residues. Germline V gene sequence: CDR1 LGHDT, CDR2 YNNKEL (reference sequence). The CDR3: CASSYRGSRAGELFF. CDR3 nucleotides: TGTGCCAGCAGTTACAGGGGGTCCCGAGCCGGGGAGCTGTTTTTT.

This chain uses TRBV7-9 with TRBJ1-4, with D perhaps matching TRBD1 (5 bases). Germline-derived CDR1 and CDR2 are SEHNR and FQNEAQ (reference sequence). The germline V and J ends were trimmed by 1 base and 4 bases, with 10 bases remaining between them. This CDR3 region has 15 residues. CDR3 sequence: CASSLETVLNEKLFF. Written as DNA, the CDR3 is TGTGCCAGCAGCTTAGAGACAGTCCTTAATGAAAAACTGTTTTTT. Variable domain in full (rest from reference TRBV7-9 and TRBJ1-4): DTGVSQNPRHKITKRGQNVTFRCDPISEHNRLYWYRQTLGQGPEFLTYFQNEAQLEKSRLLSDRFSAERPKGSFSTLEIQRTEQGDSAMYLCASSLETVLNEKLFFGSGTQLSVL.

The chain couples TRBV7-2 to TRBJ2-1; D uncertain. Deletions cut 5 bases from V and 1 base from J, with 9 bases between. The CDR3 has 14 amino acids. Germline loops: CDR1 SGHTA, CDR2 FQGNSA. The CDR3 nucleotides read TGTGCCAGCAGCCCTACCTGGTCCTACAATGAGCAGTTCTTC. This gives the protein CASSPTWSYNEQFF. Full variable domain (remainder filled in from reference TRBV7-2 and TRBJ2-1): GAGVSQSPSNKVTEKGKDVELRCDPISGHTALYWYRQSLGQGLEFLIYFQGNSAPDKSGLPSDRFSAERTGGSVSTLTIQRTQQEDSAVYLCASSPTWSYNEQFFGPGTRLTVL.

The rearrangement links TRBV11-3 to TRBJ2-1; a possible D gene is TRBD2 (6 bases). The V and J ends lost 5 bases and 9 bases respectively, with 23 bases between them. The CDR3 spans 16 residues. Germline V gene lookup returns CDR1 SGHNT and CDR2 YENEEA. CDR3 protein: CASSAGGPLGIAEQFF. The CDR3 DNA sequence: TGTGCCAGCAGCGCCGGGGGACCACTGGGGATAGCTGAGCAGTTCTTC.

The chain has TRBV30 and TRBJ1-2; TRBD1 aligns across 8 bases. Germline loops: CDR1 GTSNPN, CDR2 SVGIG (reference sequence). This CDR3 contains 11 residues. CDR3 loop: CATGVGYGYTF. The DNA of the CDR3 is TGTGCGACAGGGGTCGGCTATGGCTACACCTTC.

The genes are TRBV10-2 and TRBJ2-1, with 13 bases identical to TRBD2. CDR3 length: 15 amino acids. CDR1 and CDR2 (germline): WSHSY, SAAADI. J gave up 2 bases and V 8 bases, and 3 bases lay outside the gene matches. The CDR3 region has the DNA TGCGCCAGCTGCACTAGCGGGGGGGCCTACAATGAGCAGTTCTTC. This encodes CASCTSGGAYNEQFF.

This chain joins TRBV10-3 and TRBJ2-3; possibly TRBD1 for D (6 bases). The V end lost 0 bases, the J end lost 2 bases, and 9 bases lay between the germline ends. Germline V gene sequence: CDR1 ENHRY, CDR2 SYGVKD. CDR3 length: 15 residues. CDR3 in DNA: TGTGCCATCAGTGAGTCATGGGGGCACACAGATACGCAGTATTTT. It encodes CAISESWGHTDTQYF.

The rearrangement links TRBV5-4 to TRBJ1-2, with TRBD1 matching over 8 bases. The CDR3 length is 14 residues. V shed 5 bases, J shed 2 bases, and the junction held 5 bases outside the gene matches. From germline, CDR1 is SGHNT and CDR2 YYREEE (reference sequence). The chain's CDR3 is CASSMGQANYGYTF. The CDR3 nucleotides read TGTGCCAGCAGTATGGGACAGGCAAACTATGGCTACACCTTC. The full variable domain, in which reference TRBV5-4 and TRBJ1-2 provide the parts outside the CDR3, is ETGVTQSPTHLIKTRGQQVTLRCSSQSGHNTVSWYQQALGQGPQFIFQYYREEENGRGNFPPRFSGLQFPNYSSELNVNALELDDSALYLCASSMGQANYGYTFGSGTRLTVV.

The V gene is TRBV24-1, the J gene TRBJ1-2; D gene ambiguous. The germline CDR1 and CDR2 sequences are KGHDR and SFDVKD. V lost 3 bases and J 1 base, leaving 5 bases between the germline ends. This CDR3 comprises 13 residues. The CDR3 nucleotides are TGTGCCACCAGTGATCCCCTTAACTATGGCTACACCTTC. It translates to CATSDPLNYGYTF.

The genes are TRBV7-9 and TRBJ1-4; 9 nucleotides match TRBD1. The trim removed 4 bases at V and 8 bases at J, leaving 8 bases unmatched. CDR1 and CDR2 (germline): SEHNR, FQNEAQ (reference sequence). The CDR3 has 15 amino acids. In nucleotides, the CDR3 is TGTGCCAGCAGCTCATGGACAGGGGAAGGAGAAAAACTGTTTTTT. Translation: CASSSWTGEGEKLFF.

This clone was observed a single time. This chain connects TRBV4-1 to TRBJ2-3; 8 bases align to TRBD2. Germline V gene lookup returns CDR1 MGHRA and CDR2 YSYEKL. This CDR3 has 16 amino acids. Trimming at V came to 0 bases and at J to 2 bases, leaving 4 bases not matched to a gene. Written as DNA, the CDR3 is TGCGCCAGCAGCCAAGAGGGTAGCGGGAACACAGATACGCAGTATTTT. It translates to CASSQEGSGNTDTQYF.

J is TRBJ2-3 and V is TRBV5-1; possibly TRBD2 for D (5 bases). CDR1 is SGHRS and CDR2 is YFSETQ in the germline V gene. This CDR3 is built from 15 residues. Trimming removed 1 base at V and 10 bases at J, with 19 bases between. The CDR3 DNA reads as TGCGCCAGCAGCTTGTTGGGAGAGAAAGGATCGGCGCAGTATTTT. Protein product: CASSLLGEKGSAQYF.